This is a list of T cell receptor beta chains from one sample in a study of beta chain features in type 1 diabetes. The repertoire was sequenced with immunoSEQ multiplex PCR; TCRdb's copy has only in-frame clones and lacks some. The sample consists of approximately 250,000 clones, roughly 10% of them appearing once. The specimen sequenced was naive CD4+ T cells from blood. The receptors derive from a man aged 30 to 45 with type 1 diabetes. Each CDR3 is given with its conserved first and last residue. A D gene is named only where the DNA matches it firmly. Some rows mark clone size as missing; the rest say once, few, many or name a class of expanded clone.

TRBV5-6	few	TRBJ2-1	-	CASSLYQRGYNEQFF	TGTGCCAGCAGCTTATACCAAAGAGGTTACAATGAGCAGTTCTTC
TRBV5-4	once	TRBJ2-7	TRBD2	CASSPGGRDEQYF	TGTGCCAGCAGCCCGGGTGGGAGGGACGAGCAGTACTTC
TRBV27	few	TRBJ2-4	-	CASSQGTIAKNIQYF	TGTGCCAGCAGTCAGGGTACAATAGCCAAAAACATTCAGTACTTC
TRBV6-5	few	TRBJ1-6	TRBD1	CASSSRDRASPLHF	TGTGCCAGCAGTTCCCGGGACAGGGCTTCACCCCTCCACTTT
TRBV19	-	TRBJ1-5	-	CASSMLGANHQPQHF	TGTGCCAGTAGTATGTTGGGGGCCAATCATCAGCCCCAGCATTTT
TRBV9	few	TRBJ1-1	-	CASSLLGDTEAFF	TGTGCCAGCAGTCTCCTAGGCGACACTGAAGCTTTCTTT
TRBV5-4	-	TRBJ1-2	TRBD1	CASTNQPGGLDGYTF	TGTGCCAGCACCAATCAACCAGGGGGCCTAGATGGCTACACCTTC
TRBV19	-	TRBJ2-1	-	CASSPSLVDNEQFF	TGTGCCAGTAGTCCCTCACTAGTTGACAATGAGCAGTTCTTC
TRBV29-1	-	TRBJ1-1	-	CSACSGGGGTEAFF	TGCAGCGCATGCTCAGGAGGGGGGGGCACTGAAGCTTTCTTT
TRBV11-2	few	TRBJ2-1	-	CASSLDRVGDNEQFF	TGTGCCAGCAGCTTAGATCGGGTCGGAGACAATGAGCAGTTCTTC
TRBV5-4	few	TRBJ2-7	-	CASSFVDGSEQYF	TGTGCCAGCAGCTTTGTCGACGGGTCCGAGCAGTACTTC
TRBV6-1	few	TRBJ1-2	TRBD1	CASSSTGNYGYTF	TGTGCCAGCAGCTCGACAGGGAACTATGGCTACACCTTC
TRBV5-4	-	TRBJ1-4	-	CASSRTGHNEKLFF	TGTGCCAGCAGCCGAACAGGTCATAATGAAAAACTGTTTTTT
TRBV7-2	few	TRBJ2-1	-	CASSLVGSSYNEQFF	TGTGCCAGCAGCTTAGTCGGGAGCTCCTACAATGAGCAGTTCTTC
TRBV7-3	few	TRBJ2-3	-	CASSPAGNEQYF	TGTGCCAGCAGCCCTGCGGGCAACGAGCAGTATTTT
TRBV19	-	TRBJ2-3	TRBD2	CASSSWTSGTHTDTQYF	TGTGCCAGTAGTTCTTGGACTAGCGGGACCCACACAGATACGCAGTATTTT
TRBV28	-	TRBJ1-1	TRBD1	CASSLRQGWTEAFF	TGTGCCAGCAGTCTCCGACAGGGGTGGACTGAAGCTTTCTTT